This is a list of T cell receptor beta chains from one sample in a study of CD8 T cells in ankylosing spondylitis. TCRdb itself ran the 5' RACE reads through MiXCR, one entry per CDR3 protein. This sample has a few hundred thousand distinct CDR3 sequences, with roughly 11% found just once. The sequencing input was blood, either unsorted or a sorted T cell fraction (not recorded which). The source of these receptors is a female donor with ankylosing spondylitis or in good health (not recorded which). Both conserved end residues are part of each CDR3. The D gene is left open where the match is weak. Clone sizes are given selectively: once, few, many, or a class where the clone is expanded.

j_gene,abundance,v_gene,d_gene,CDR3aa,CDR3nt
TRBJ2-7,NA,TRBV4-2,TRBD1,CASSQESGTGGGEQYF,TGTGCCAGCAGCCAAGAATCGGGGACAGGGGGCGGCGAGCAGTACTTC
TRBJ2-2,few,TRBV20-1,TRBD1,CSARDLKRGQETGELFF,TGCAGTGCTAGAGATCTTAAAAGGGGACAGGAAACCGGGGAGCTGTTTTTT
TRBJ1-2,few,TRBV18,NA,CASSLFDRPNYGYTF,TGTGCCAGCTCACTGTTCGACAGGCCTAACTATGGCTACACCTTC
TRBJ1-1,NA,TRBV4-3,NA,CASSQQGYTEAFF,TGCGCCAGCAGCCAACAGGGGTACACTGAAGCTTTCTTT
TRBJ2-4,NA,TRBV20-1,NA,CCAGGRGLDRQKNIQYF,TGCTGTGCCGGGGGCCGGGGACTGGACAGACAGAAAAACATTCAGTACTTC
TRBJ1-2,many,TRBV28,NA,CASSARDRKNGYTF,TGTGCCAGCAGCGCTCGGGACCGCAAAAATGGCTACACCTTC
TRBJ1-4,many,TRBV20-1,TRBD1,CSALKGTAATNEKLFF,TGCAGTGCTCTCAAAGGGACAGCCGCAACTAATGAAAAACTGTTTTTT
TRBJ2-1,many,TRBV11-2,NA,CASSSPSGAENLSSYNEQFF,TGTGCCAGCAGCTCCCCTTCTGGGGCGGAGAATCTCAGCTCCTACAATGAGCAGTTCTTC
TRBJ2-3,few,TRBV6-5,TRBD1,CASSYDGQAGTDTQYF,TGTGCCAGCAGTTACGATGGACAGGCTGGAACAGATACGCAGTATTTT
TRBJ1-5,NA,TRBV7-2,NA,CASSKQDNQPQHF,TGTGCCAGCAGCAAACAAGACAATCAGCCCCAGCATTTT
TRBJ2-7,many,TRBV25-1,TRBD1,CASAGQDSYEQYF,TGTGCCAGCGCGGGACAGGACTCCTACGAGCAGTACTTC
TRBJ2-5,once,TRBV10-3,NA,CAISESLAVQETQYF,TGTGCCATCAGTGAGTCACTGGCAGTCCAAGAGACCCAGTACTTC
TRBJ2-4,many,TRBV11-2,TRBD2,CASSLDSGRAGLAKNIQYF,TGTGCCAGCAGCTTAGACAGCGGGAGGGCCGGTCTAGCCAAAAACATTCAGTACTTC
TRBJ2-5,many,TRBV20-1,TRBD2,CSARSASGASQETQYF,TGCAGTGCTAGATCGGCTAGCGGGGCCTCCCAAGAGACCCAGTACTTC
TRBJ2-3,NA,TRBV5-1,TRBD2,CASRAGLAGGLGTDTQYF,TGCGCCAGCAGAGCTGGACTAGCGGGGGGGCTAGGGACAGATACGCAGTATTTT
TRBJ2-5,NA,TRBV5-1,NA,CASMGNRETQYF,TGCGCCAGCATGGGGAACAGAGAGACCCAGTACTTC
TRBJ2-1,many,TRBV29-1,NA,CSVEMGGAETYNEQFF,TGCAGCGTTGAAATGGGGGGAGCGGAAACTTACAATGAGCAGTTCTTC
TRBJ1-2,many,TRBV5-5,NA,CASSLAWGLAISGYTF,TGTGCCAGCAGCTTGGCTTGGGGGTTAGCGATATCTGGCTACACCTTC
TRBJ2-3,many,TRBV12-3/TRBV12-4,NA,CASSFDGSTDTQYF,TGTGCCAGCAGTTTTGACGGGAGCACAGATACGCAGTATTTT
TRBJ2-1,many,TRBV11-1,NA,CASSRRMWEQFF,TGTGCCAGCAGCCGGCGGATGTGGGAGCAGTTCTTC
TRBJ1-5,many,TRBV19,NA,CASTPGISNQPQHF,TGTGCCAGTACTCCCGGGATCAGCAATCAGCCCCAGCATTTT
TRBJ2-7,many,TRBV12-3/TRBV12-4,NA,CASSLALGQTEQYF,TGTGCCAGCAGTTTAGCGCTTGGACAGACCGAGCAGTACTTC
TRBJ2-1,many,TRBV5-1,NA,CASRVGTGNEQFF,TGCGCCAGCAGGGTTGGAACGGGAAATGAGCAGTTCTTC
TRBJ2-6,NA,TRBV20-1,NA,CSARDRPGVLTF,TGCAGTGCTAGAGATAGGCCGGGGGTCCTGACTTTC
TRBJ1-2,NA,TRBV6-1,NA,CASSGASTPNGYTF,TGTGCCAGCAGCGGGGCCTCAACCCCCAATGGCTACACCTTC
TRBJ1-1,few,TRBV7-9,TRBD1,CASSSLRQGGRAFF,TGTGCCAGCAGCTCCTTACGACAGGGGGGCAGGGCTTTCTTT
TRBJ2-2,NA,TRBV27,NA,CASTYGGTNTGELFF,TGTGCCAGCACCTACGGGGGTACCAACACCGGGGAGCTGTTTTTT
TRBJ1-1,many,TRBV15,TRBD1,CATKPGQLRTEAFF,TGTGCCACTAAACCGGGACAGCTAAGGACTGAAGCTTTCTTT
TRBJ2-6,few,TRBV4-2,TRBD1,CASSQEGQRKNSGANVLTF,TGTGCCAGCAGCCAAGAGGGACAGAGGAAAAACTCTGGGGCCAACGTCCTGACTTTC
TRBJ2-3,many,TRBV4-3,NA,CASSPQRSTDTQYF,TGCGCCAGCAGCCCCCAGCGGAGCACAGATACGCAGTATTTT
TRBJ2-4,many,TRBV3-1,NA,CASSQVDIQYF,TGTGCCAGCAGCCAAGTTGACATTCAGTACTTC
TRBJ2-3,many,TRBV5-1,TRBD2,CASSFGQQAGRMNTQYF,TGCGCCAGCAGCTTTGGGCAGCAAGCGGGGAGGATGAATACGCAGTATTTT
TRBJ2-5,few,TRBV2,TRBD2,CASRWLAGDQETQYF,TGTGCCAGCCGGTGGCTAGCGGGAGACCAAGAGACCCAGTACTTC
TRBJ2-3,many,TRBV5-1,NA,CASRVWGDTDTQYF,TGCGCCAGCAGGGTATGGGGTGACACAGATACGCAGTATTTT
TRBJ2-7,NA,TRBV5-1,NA,CGSSDREYTYEQYF,TGCGGCAGCAGCGACCGGGAGTACACCTACGAGCAGTACTTC
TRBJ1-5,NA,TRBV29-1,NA,CIVEVGGTGNQPQHF,TGCATCGTTGAAGTTGGGGGTACGGGCAATCAGCCCCAGCATTTT
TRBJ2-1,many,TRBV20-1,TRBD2,CSAQVLGTSAENSLFF,TGCAGTGCGCAAGTCCTCGGGACTAGCGCGGAGAACTCGCTGTTCTTC
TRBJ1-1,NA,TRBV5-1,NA,CASSLEDLNTEAFF,TGCGCCAGCAGCTTGGAGGACTTGAACACTGAAGCTTTCTTT
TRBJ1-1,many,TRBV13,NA,CASSLGSTEAFF,TGTGCCAGCAGCTTAGGTAGCACTGAAGCTTTCTTT
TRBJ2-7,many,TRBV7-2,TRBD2,CASSLVAGGKYEQYF,TGTGCCAGCAGCTTAGTAGCGGGAGGAAAATACGAGCAGTACTTC
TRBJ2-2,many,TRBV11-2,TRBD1,CASSKQGKAGELFF,TGTGCCAGCAGTAAACAGGGGAAGGCCGGGGAGCTGTTTTTT
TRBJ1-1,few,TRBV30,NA,CAWLSPWDTEAFF,TGTGCCTGGCTTTCACCCTGGGACACTGAAGCTTTCTTT
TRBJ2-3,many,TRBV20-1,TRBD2,CSAIDRTRGTDTQYF,TGCAGTGCTATAGATCGGACTAGGGGAACAGATACGCAGTATTTT
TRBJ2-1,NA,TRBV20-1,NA,CSARPIAYNEQFF,TGCAGTGCTAGGCCCATTGCCTACAATGAGCAGTTCTTC
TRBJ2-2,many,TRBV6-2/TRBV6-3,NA,CASSSRKEANRAGAGELFF,TGTGCCAGCAGTTCCCGAAAAGAAGCTAACAGGGCCGGGGCCGGGGAGCTGTTTTTT
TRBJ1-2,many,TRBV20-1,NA,CSASSLDSYGYTF,TGCAGTGCTAGTAGTTTAGACAGCTATGGCTACACCTTC
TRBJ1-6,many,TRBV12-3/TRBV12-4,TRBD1,CASSTRTGARDSPLHF,TGTGCCAGCAGTACCCGGACAGGGGCGAGGGATTCACCCCTCCACTTT
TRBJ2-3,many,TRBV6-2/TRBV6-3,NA,CASSRARDTQYF,TGTGCCAGCAGTCGGGCCCGAGATACGCAGTATTTT
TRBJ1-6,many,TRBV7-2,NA,CASSAMRNLGLNSPLHF,TGTGCCAGCAGCGCCATGAGGAACCTGGGCTTGAATTCACCCCTCCACTTT
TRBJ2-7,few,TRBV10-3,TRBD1,CAISPGTGGSEQYF,TGTGCCATCTCCCCAGGGACAGGGGGCTCCGAGCAGTACTTC
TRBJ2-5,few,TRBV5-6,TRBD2,CASTRRAGEETQYF,TGTGCCAGCACCAGAAGGGCGGGAGAAGAGACCCAGTACTTC
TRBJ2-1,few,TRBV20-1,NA,CRAGAYNEQFF,TGCCGGGCGGGGGCGTACAATGAGCAGTTCTTC
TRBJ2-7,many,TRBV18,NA,CASSAGTVSYEQYF,TGTGCCAGCTCAGCTGGGACGGTATCCTACGAGCAGTACTTC
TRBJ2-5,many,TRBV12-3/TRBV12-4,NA,CASSPSAPQEGKETQYF,TGTGCCAGCAGTCCCTCCGCCCCACAGGAGGGAAAAGAGACCCAGTACTTC
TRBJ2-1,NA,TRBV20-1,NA,CSAREVGGSYNEQFF,TGCAGTGCTAGGGAGGTGGGGGGCTCCTACAATGAGCAGTTCTTC
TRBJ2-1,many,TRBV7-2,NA,CASSPLYNEQFF,TGTGCCAGCAGCCCACTATACAATGAGCAGTTCTTC
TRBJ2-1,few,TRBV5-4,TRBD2,CASSLTSGRRGNEQFF,TGTGCCAGCAGCTTGACTAGCGGGAGGAGGGGCAATGAGCAGTTCTTC